One sample yielded the 31 T cell receptor beta chains listed below, sequenced in a study of blood T cells in healthy people across ages. The second PCR ran about 6 to 12 cycles with a sample-barcoded 5' primer and J-beta primers. TCRdb independently ran MiXCR on the 5' RACE reads; one entry per CDR3 protein. Of roughly 1,100,000 distinct CDR3 sequences listed, approximately 26% were seen once; the top ten hold less than 0.75%. This sample was also put to use in a study of T cells of mothers and their children.

The sample consisted of blood. Source of these receptors: a girl under 10 years old in good health.

V gene TRBV29-1 combines with J gene TRBJ2-7; no clear D gene. The length of the CDR3 is 12 residues. Germline CDR1 reads SQVTM; CDR2 reads ANQGSEA. Trimming stripped 0 bases from V and 5 bases from J, with 8 bases between. CDR3: CSVEDIVHEQYF. The CDR3 coding sequence is TGCAGCGTTGAAGACATTGTACACGAGCAGTACTTC.

This clonotype was detected a few times. This chain joins TRBV7-9 and TRBJ2-4, with 11 nucleotides matching TRBD2. CDR3 size: 19 residues. Looked up from germline, CDR1 is SEHNR and CDR2 is FQNEAQ (reference sequence). Unmatched junction bases numbered 18, after V lost 3 bases and J lost 8 bases. The CDR3 DNA sequence: TGTGCCAGCAGCTTGAGGAAACTAGCGGGAGAAGTTCTAACAGACATTCAGTACTTC. Protein sequence: CASSLRKLAGEVLTDIQYF.

This chain connects TRBV4-3 to TRBJ2-1, with 10 bases identical to TRBD2. The length of the CDR3 is 17 residues. CDR1 and CDR2 (germline): LGHNA, YSLEER. J lost 2 bases, V lost 0 bases, and 4 bases had no gene match. The CDR3 bases are TGCGCCAGCAGCCAAGATATTAGCGGGGGGACCTACAATGAGCAGTTCTTC. Encoded protein: CASSQDISGGTYNEQFF.

The V call is TRBV4-1, the J call TRBJ2-2; 13 bases fit TRBD2. After removal of 3 bases from V and 8 bases from J, the junction contained 9 bases not matched to a gene. This CDR3 has 17 amino acids. Germline CDR1 and CDR2: MGHRA and YSYEKL. CDR3 protein: CASSQGSGTSGTGELFF. CDR3 nucleotides: TGCGCCAGCAGCCAGGGTTCCGGGACTAGCGGGACTGGGGAGCTGTTTTTT.

J is TRBJ2-1 and V is TRBV20-1; TRBD2 aligns across 8 bases. CDR3 length equals 15 residues. Per the germline V gene, CDR1 is DFQATT and CDR2 is SNEGSKA (reference sequence). Losses at the gene ends were 0 bases for V and 7 bases for J; bases not matched to a gene: 8. The CDR3 is CSAREFTGTRNEQFF. The CDR3 bases are TGCAGTGCTAGAGAATTTACGGGGACTAGGAATGAGCAGTTCTTC.

This clonotype came up a few times. The chain uses TRBV29-1 and TRBJ1-1; D may be TRBD1 (6 bases). V lost 7 bases, J lost 1 base, and 13 bases lay in between. The CDR3 runs 13 residues. Germline V gene lookup returns CDR1 SQVTM and CDR2 ANQGSEA. The CDR3 reads CSGSTGGNTEAFF. CDR3 bases: TGCAGCGGATCGACAGGTGGGAACACTGAAGCTTTCTTT. The complete variable domain, with remaining parts taken from reference TRBV29-1 and TRBJ1-1, reads SAVISQKPSRDICQRGTSLTIQCQVDSQVTMMFWYRQQPGQSLTLIATANQGSEATYESGFVIDKFPISRPNLTFSTLTVSNMSPEDSSIYLCSGSTGGNTEAFFGQGTRLTVV.

As for this clonotype: Germline and junction disagree at one end, which may indicate a read error. This chain joins TRBV9 and TRBJ2-3, with 9 bases identical to TRBD2. Germline-derived CDR1 and CDR2 are SGDLS and YYNGEE. The CDR3 has 17 amino acids. CDR3 sequence reads: CASSVLAGEFGSDMQYF. The CDR3 coding sequence is TGTGCCAGCAGCGTTTTAGCGGGAGAGTTTGGCTCGGATATGCAGTATTTT. Full variable domain (outside the CDR3, taken from reference TRBV9 and TRBJ2-3): DSGVTQTPKHLITATGQRVTLRCSPRSGDLSVYWYQQSLDQGLQFLIQYYNGEERAKGNILERFSAQQFPDLHSELNLSSLELGDSALYFCASSVLAGEFGSDMQYFGPGTRLTVL.

The chain has TRBV7-6 and TRBJ2-5; D call uncertain. Germline CDR1 reads SGHVS; CDR2 reads FNYEAQ. Deletions cut 1 base from V and 3 bases from J, with 9 bases between. This CDR3 has 14 residues. In DNA, the CDR3 is TGTGCCAGCAGCTTAGTCTTCCAGAAAGAGACCCAGTACTTC. This translates into CASSLVFQKETQYF.

The V and J genes are TRBV29-1 and TRBJ2-1; D not resolved. Judging by the DNA end, TRBJ2-7 fits better; the J call may be wrong. The CDR3 is 11 amino acids. Germline V gives CDR1 SQVTM, CDR2 ANQGSEA. CDR3 DNA sequence: TGCAGCGGCACGACGACTGTCGAGCAGTACTTC. Translating it yields CSGTTTVEQYF.

The rearrangement uses TRBV14 and TRBJ2-7; the match to TRBD2 covers 7 bases. The germline V gene encodes CDR1 SGHDN and CDR2 FVKESK. J gave up 6 bases and V 4 bases, and 6 bases lay outside the gene matches. The CDR3 consists of 13 residues. Here the CDR3 DNA reads TGTGCCAGCAGCCTTTCAATAGCGGGCGAGCAGTACTTC. This translates into CASSLSIAGEQYF.

This clonotype came up a few times. One end of the junction is discordant with germline, which a read error may explain. This chain joins TRBV5-1 and TRBJ2-5; D uncertain. The CDR3 length is 15 residues. CDR1 SGHRS and CDR2 YFSETQ come from the germline V gene. The CDR3 DNA is TGTGCCAGCAGCTTAGTGTCAGGATACCAAGAGACCCAGTACTTC. This codes for CASSLVSGYQETQYF.

The CDR3 sequence is CASSLKYGYTF. CDR3 nucleotides: TGTGCCAGCAGTTTGAAGTATGGCTACACCTTC. This rearrangement joins TRBV12-3 or TRBV12-4 to TRBJ1-2; D is unclear. Trimming stripped 3 bases from V and 5 bases from J, with 4 bases between. This CDR3 contains 11 residues.

This clonotype has more than one count but fewer than ten. The chain carries TRBV6-6 and TRBJ1-1; D unresolved. The CDR3 has 14 amino acids. Germline-derived CDR1 and CDR2 are MNHNY and SVGAGI (reference sequence). The V end was cut by 2 bases, the J end by 5 bases, with 12 bases between. The DNA of the CDR3 is TGTGCCAGCAGTTACGCCCTTATAGGGACTGAAGCTTTCTTT. Translated: CASSYALIGTEAFF.

The chain joins TRBV29-1 to TRBJ2-7, with TRBD2 matching over 7 bases. This CDR3 is built from 13 residues. Unmatched junction bases numbered 5, after V lost 6 bases and J lost 0 bases. Germline V gene sequence: CDR1 SQVTM, CDR2 ANQGSEA. The CDR3 region is CSVVAGSSYEQYF. The CDR3 region has the DNA TGCAGCGTAGTAGCGGGTAGCTCCTACGAGCAGTACTTC.

The V and J genes are TRBV7-2 and TRBJ1-5; 8 bases are a match to TRBD1. The CDR3 spans 15 residues. V was clipped by 5 bases and J by 5 bases; unmatched bases: 8. Germline V gene lookup returns CDR1 SGHTA and CDR2 FQGNSA. The CDR3 DNA reads TGTGCCAGCAGCCCAGCGACAGGGGAATATCAGCCCCAGCATTTT. This sequence encodes CASSPATGEYQPQHF.

This clonotype has a handful of counts. This chain joins TRBV7-2 and TRBJ2-1, with 10 bases aligning to TRBD2. Germline values: CDR1 SGHTA, CDR2 FQGNSA. CDR3 length: 15 amino acids. Germline trimming cut 0 bases from V and 6 bases from J; bases unmatched to any gene: 2. CDR3: CASSLAGLASNEQFF. CDR3 nucleotides: TGTGCCAGCAGCTTAGCGGGACTAGCGAGCAATGAGCAGTTCTTC.

This clonotype was seen only a few times. The chain links TRBV2 to TRBJ1-1; D gene unclear. Germline V lookup: CDR1 SNHLY, CDR2 FYNNEI. The germline V and J ends were trimmed by 8 bases and 0 bases, with 10 bases remaining between them. There are 13 residues in the CDR3. In DNA form, the CDR3 reads TGTGCCAGCGGTCCCCTTGTGAACACTGAAGCTTTCTTT. This sequence encodes CASGPLVNTEAFF.

This clonotype was observed a few times. With a much larger clone just one base away, this may be a read error. The chain links TRBV29-1 to TRBJ2-7; perhaps TRBD1 as D (6 bases). There are 11 residues in the CDR3. The germline gives CDR1 SQVTM, CDR2 ANQGSEA. Here the CDR3 reads CSVSRGHEQNF. The CDR3 DNA sequence: TGCAGCGTATCCAGGGGCCACGAGCAGAACTTC.

J is TRBJ2-2 and V is TRBV3-1; 9 bases are shared with TRBD2. Trimming removed 0 bases from V and 4 bases from J; junction bases left unmatched: 6. The CDR3 sequence is 17 residues long. Germline V gene data show CDR1 as LGHDT and CDR2 as YNNKEL (reference sequence). DNA for the CDR3: TGTGCCAGCAGCCAAGACCCGCGGGAGGGAAGCACCGGGGAGCTGTTTTTT. This codes for CASSQDPREGSTGELFF.

In its sample, this clonotype was seen a few times. J is TRBJ2-1 and V is TRBV6-1; 7 bases are shared with TRBD2. This CDR3 has 17 amino acids. Looked up from germline, CDR1 is MNHNS and CDR2 is SASEGT. V shed 4 bases and J 4 bases; nucleotides not matched to a gene: 13. CDR3 loop: CASSGRVGLAAYNEQFF. CDR3 coding DNA: TGTGCCAGCAGTGGAAGGGTCGGGCTAGCGGCTTACAATGAGCAGTTCTTC.

This clonotype was detected a few times. The CDR3 reads CASSLVGTSGREQYF. DNA of the CDR3: TGCGCCAGCAGCTTGGTTGGGACTAGCGGGAGAGAGCAGTACTTC. The chain carries TRBV5-1 and TRBJ2-7, with 14 bases that match TRBD2. This CDR3 contains 15 residues. Germline trimming cut 0 bases from V and 7 bases from J; bases unmatched to any gene: 3. The germline V gene encodes CDR1 SGHRS and CDR2 YFSETQ.

The rearrangement uses TRBV29-1 and TRBJ2-5; D perhaps matches TRBD2 (6 bases). The CDR3 spans 14 residues. Germline CDR1 reads SQVTM; CDR2 reads ANQGSEA. The V and J ends lost 4 bases and 3 bases respectively, with 15 bases between them. CDR3 nucleotide sequence: TGCAGCGTTGTTAGGTGGGAGGCTGAAGAGACCCAGTACTTC. Protein product: CSVVRWEAEETQYF. Supplemented by reference TRBV29-1 and TRBJ2-5, the full variable domain reads SAVISQKPSRDICQRGTSLTIQCQVDSQVTMMFWYRQQPGQSLTLIATANQGSEATYESGFVIDKFPISRPNLTFSTLTVSNMSPEDSSIYLCSVVRWEAEETQYFGPGTRLLVL.

The rearrangement links TRBV10-3 to TRBJ2-7; 8 bases agree with TRBD2. Germline loops: CDR1 ENHRY, CDR2 SYGVKD. Trimming cost V 7 bases and J 4 bases; bases outside gene matches: 6. CDR3 size: 13 residues. The CDR3 coding sequence is TGTGCCATCAAATTTACTAGCGGATACGAGCAGTACTTC. Translating gives CAIKFTSGYEQYF.

The rearrangement joins TRBV7-2 to TRBJ1-1; D is possibly TRBD1 (6 bases). The CDR3 runs to 14 residues. With 3 bases removed from V and 11 bases from J, the gap between germline ends came to 19 bases. Germline loops: CDR1 SGHTA, CDR2 FQGNSA. DNA of the CDR3: TGTGCCAGCAGCTTGGCCAGGGGCCGGCTGGAGGCTTTCTTT. This gives the protein CASSLARGRLEAFF.

In nucleotides, the CDR3 is TGTGCCAGCAGTTCGGGACTAGCGATGGACGAGCAGTACTTC. The encoded protein is CASSSGLAMDEQYF. The V gene is TRBV7-6, the J gene TRBJ2-5; 10 nucleotides line up with TRBD2. The end of the DNA fits TRBJ2-7 better, so the J call may be wrong. The CDR3 is 14 residues long. Germline V gene sequence: CDR1 SGHVS, CDR2 FNYEAQ.

This clonotype was observed a few times. The V call is TRBV20-1, the J call TRBJ2-1, with 9 bases matching TRBD1. V lost 3 bases and J lost 6; bases outside the gene matches: 9. The germline gives CDR1 DFQATT, CDR2 SNEGSKA (reference sequence). The CDR3 is 15 amino acids. This CDR3 reads CSASVRTGAGNEQFF. In DNA form, the CDR3 reads TGCAGTGCTAGTGTCCGGACAGGGGCAGGCAATGAGCAGTTCTTC.

On this clonotype: Possible read error: a much larger clone is one base away. The missing conserved phenylalanine or tryptophan at the end of this CDR3 makes a read error likely. The rearrangement joins TRBV5-1 to TRBJ2-5; the D is unclear. The end of the DNA is better explained by TRBJ2-1, so the J call may be wrong. This CDR3 comprises 14 residues. Germline CDR1 and CDR2: SGHRS and YFSETQ. The CDR3 DNA is TGCGCCAGCACCTTCCTAGGGCTTGGCGATGAGCAGTTCCTC. As protein: CASTFLGLGDEQFL.

The V and J genes are TRBV24-1 and TRBJ2-1; possibly TRBD2 for D (5 bases). The CDR3 extends over 12 amino acids. CDR1 and CDR2 (germline): KGHDR, SFDVKD. The ends were cut back, 3 bases at V and 16 bases at J, with 15 bases in the middle. The CDR3 protein is CATSDPLGPRFF. The DNA for the CDR3 is TGTGCCACCAGTGATCCACTAGGTCCCCGATTCTTC.

A few counts support this clonotype. The chain joins TRBV6-6 to TRBJ1-4; D gene ambiguous. The V and J ends lost 7 bases and 0 bases respectively, with 9 bases between them. Germline assignment: CDR1 MNHNY and CDR2 SVGAGI (reference sequence). The CDR3 has 14 residues. The CDR3 reads CASTPIATNEKLFF. CDR3 bases: TGTGCCAGCACCCCTATTGCAACTAATGAAAAACTGTTTTTT.

The chain links TRBV20-1 to TRBJ1-2; D is unclear. Germline V CDR1 and CDR2: DFQATT, SNEGSKA (reference sequence). V was pared by 5 bases and J by 6 bases, with 16 bases between. This CDR3 is built from 13 residues. The CDR3 is CSAEEVLRHGYTF. The CDR3, as DNA: TGCAGTGCTGAGGAGGTCTTGCGGCATGGCTACACCTTC.

The rearrangement links TRBV6-6 to TRBJ2-2, with 10 positions matching TRBD1. The CDR3 contains 12 residues. Germline loops: CDR1 MNHNY, CDR2 SVGAGI (reference sequence). The CDR3 sequence is CATGGITGELFF. CDR3 in DNA: TGTGCGACAGGGGGCATAACCGGGGAGCTGTTTTTT.